The entry below gives a single TCR beta chain sequence along with its context. This record comes from a study of shared clonotypes between healthy human individuals. TCRdb keeps only in-frame clones here, not all; method: immunoSEQ multiplex PCR. The table lists 800,000 to 1,200,000 clones, about four fifths of them singletons, with approximately 0.5% in the top ten. Germline CDR1 MDHEN, CDR2 SYDVKM. The CDR3 is 16 residues long. V lost 3 bases and J 8 bases, leaving 22 bases between the germline ends. Sequenced sample: memory CD4+ T cells from PBMCs. Subset meaning: CD45RA-negative fraction. This TCR came from a man between 18 and 35 years old in good health. Some clones in this sample may be carry-over from other donors' samples. This chain links TRBV28 with TRBJ1-2, with TRBD1 as a possible D gene (5 bases). This chain's CDR3 is CASSFLEGRTQGGYTF. In nucleotides, the CDR3 is TGTGCCAGCAGTTTCCTCGAGGGACGGACCCAAGGGGGCTACACCTTC.